Below are 2 T cell receptor beta chains sequenced from a single sample in a study of shared clonotypes between healthy human individuals (dated by TCRdb to about 2020). Receptor libraries were prepared by the immunoSEQ multiplex PCR assay. TCRdb re-hosts the immuneACCESS table, in-frame sequences only. Its copies lack some clones; in the studies checked, an unresolved V gene accounts for under half of them, and the cause for the rest is not known. For this sample there are about 2.4 million clones; over 85% appear just once. The biggest ten clones account for more than 0.35% of the sample. The sample consisted of naive CD4+ T cells from PBMCs. The sample's cell subset or site label, in plain terms: CD45RA+ positively selected. All receptors come from a man between 18 and 29 years old in good health. Some clones in this sample may be carry-over from other donors' samples.

The rearrangement joins TRBV10-1 to TRBJ1-3; D possibly corresponds to TRBD1 (5 bases). Germline assignment: CDR1 WNHNN and CDR2 SYGVQD (reference sequence). Trimming cost V 10 bases and J 0 bases, with 22 bases left between them. The CDR3 runs to 17 residues. This CDR3 reads CAKKHPGTESSGNTIYF. The CDR3 DNA follows: TGCGCCAAGAAACACCCCGGGACCGAGAGCTCTGGAAACACCATATATTTT.

In this sample, this clone turned up once. A much larger clone is a single base away; this may be a read error. The identical CDR3 is also encoded by other nucleotide sequences in the sample. CDR3 DNA sequence: TGCGCCAGCAGCTTGGGGGGGACAGATACGCAGTATTTT. Amino acids: CASSLGGTDTQYF. The J gene is TRBJ2-3, the V gene TRBV5-1, with D possibly being TRBD1 or TRBD2 (5 bases each). CDR3 length: 13 amino acids. Per the germline V gene, CDR1 is SGHRS and CDR2 is YFSETQ. Deletions cut 0 bases from V and 3 bases from J, with 5 bases between.